The 23 T cell receptor beta chains given below trace back to one sample, sequenced in a study of Graves' ophthalmopathy and Graves' hyperthyroidism. RNA transcripts yielded amplified TCR beta CDR3 regions. Second-round multiplex PCR followed a first-round RT-PCR using HTBI primers. A single record per CDR3 protein comes from TCRdb applying MiXCR to the multiplex PCR reads. The sample has 350,000 to 450,000 distinct CDR3 sequences; around 18% are singletons. The specimen sequenced was peripheral blood. The receptors shown here come from a woman between 18 and 29 years old with Graves' ophthalmopathy.

Ten or more counts support this clonotype. This chain uses TRBV19 with TRBJ1-1, with TRBD1 matching 8 bases. The junction had 8 bases not matched to a gene; V was cut back by 5 bases and J by 3 bases. There are 15 residues in the CDR3. Per germline, CDR1 LNHDA and CDR2 SQIVND (reference sequence). The CDR3 reads CASSLQQGGDTEAFF. DNA of the CDR3: TGTGCCAGTAGTCTTCAACAGGGGGGGGACACTGAAGCTTTCTTT.

This clonotype was observed a few times. This chain joins TRBV18 and TRBJ2-7, with D possibly matching TRBD2 (5 bases). CDR3 length equals 15 residues. Germline V gene data show CDR1 as KGHSH and CDR2 as LQKENI. The V and J ends lost 2 bases and 6 bases respectively, with 17 bases between them. The CDR3 sequence is CASSPRRTVTSEQYF. Written as DNA, the CDR3 is TGTGCCAGCTCACCAAGGAGGACGGTAACCTCCGAGCAGTACTTC.

This clonotype appeared many times. The chain recombines TRBV28 with TRBJ1-5; D remains ambiguous. Germline CDR1 and CDR2: MDHEN and SYDVKM. The CDR3 is 15 amino acids. The ends were cut back, 6 bases at V and 0 bases at J, with 12 bases in the middle. The CDR3 protein is CASRSSENSNQPQHF. Here the CDR3 DNA reads TGTGCCAGCAGGTCTTCGGAGAATAGCAATCAGCCCCAGCATTTT.

V is TRBV19 and J is TRBJ1-3; D may be TRBD1 (5 bases). The V end was cut by 9 bases, the J end by 2 bases, with 20 bases between. The CDR3 covers 16 residues. The V gene's germline CDR1 is LNHDA and CDR2 SQIVND (reference sequence). CDR3 protein: CASSLDTSWPGNTIYF. As DNA, the CDR3 is TGTGCCAGCAGCTTGGACACTTCTTGGCCTGGAAACACCATATATTTT. Full variable domain (outside the CDR3, taken from reference TRBV19 and TRBJ1-3): DGGITQSPKYLFRKEGQNVTLSCEQNLNHDAMYWYRQDPGQGLRLIYYSQIVNDFQKGDIAEGYSVSREKKESFPLTVTSAQKNPTAFYLCASSLDTSWPGNTIYFGEGSWLTVV.

This chain joins TRBV7-8 and TRBJ1-5; maybe TRBD1 (5 bases). This CDR3 is 16 amino acids long. The germline CDR1 and CDR2 sequences are SGHVS and FQNEAQ. With 5 bases removed from V and 11 bases from J, the gap between germline ends came to 25 bases. The CDR3 loop is CASSPAAGPSIRAQHF. The CDR3 DNA reads as TGTGCCAGCAGCCCCGCTGCAGGCCCCTCGATCAGGGCCCAGCATTTT.

The rearrangement joins TRBV9 to TRBJ1-2, with TRBD1 as a possible D gene (6 bases). The V and J ends lost 0 bases and 8 bases respectively, with 17 bases between them. This CDR3 has 15 amino acids. Germline CDR1 and CDR2: SGDLS and YYNGEE. CDR3 in amino acids: CASSVATGQGSGYTF. For the CDR3, the DNA is TGTGCCAGCAGCGTAGCTACGGGGCAGGGGAGCGGCTACACCTTC.

Worth noting for this clonotype: An end of the junction does not agree with germline; a read error may underlie this. The rearrangement uses TRBV3-1 and TRBJ1-6, with TRBD1 matching over 9 bases. CDR1 LGHDT and CDR2 YNNKEL come from the germline V gene (reference sequence). CDR3 length equals 15 residues. The CDR3 DNA reads as TGTGCCAGCAGTAGGGACAGGGTGGGCGAGTCACCCCCCCACTTT. It encodes CASSRDRVGESPPHF. Complete variable domain (other parts from reference TRBV3-1 and TRBJ1-6): DTAVSQTPKYLVTQMGNDKSIKCEQNLGHDTMYWYKQDSKKFLKIMFSYNNKELIINETVPNRFSPKSPDKAHLNLHINSLELGDSAVYFCASSRDRVGESPPHFGNGTRLTVT.

A single count supports this clonotype. The genes are TRBV25-1 and TRBJ1-2; D is undetermined. There are 11 residues in the CDR3. Trimming shortened V by 4 bases and J by 8 bases, and 8 bases separated the two germline ends. Germline values: CDR1 MGHDK, CDR2 SYGVNS. The DNA of the CDR3 is TGTGCCAGCAGTGCGTACGGAGGCTACACCTTC. Protein product: CASSAYGGYTF.

This clonotype has ten or more counts. The rearrangement links TRBV28 to TRBJ1-5; D is unresolved. The CDR3 runs 13 residues. V shed 3 bases and J shed 2 bases, with 5 bases lying between them. Per the germline V gene, CDR1 is MDHEN and CDR2 is SYDVKM. The CDR3 DNA follows: TGTGCCAGCAGTTTCTACCGCAATCAGCCCCAGCATTTT. It codes for CASSFYRNQPQHF. Using reference TRBV28 and TRBJ1-5 for the parts outside the CDR3, the full variable domain is DVKVTQSSRYLVKRTGEKVFLECVQDMDHENMFWYRQDPGLGLRLIYFSYDVKMKEKGDIPEGYSVSREKKERFSLILESASTNQTSMYLCASSFYRNQPQHFGDGTRLSIL.

The J gene is TRBJ2-5, the V gene TRBV12-3 or TRBV12-4, with D possibly matching TRBD2 (5 bases). This CDR3 has 15 residues. The V end was cut by 6 bases, the J end by 4 bases, with 18 bases between. CDR3 loop: CASRLRTRGRETQYF. As DNA, the CDR3 is TGTGCCAGCAGACTGCGGACTCGGGGTCGAGAGACCCAGTACTTC.

This clonotype was recorded many times. The chain is built from TRBV4-3 and TRBJ1-1; D possibly corresponds to TRBD1 (6 bases). The V end was cut by 1 base, the J end by 1 base, with 10 bases between. The CDR3 sequence is 15 residues long. From germline, CDR1 is LGHNA and CDR2 YSLEER. In DNA form, the CDR3 reads TGCGCCAGCAGCCAAGGGACAGCTAGGAACACTGAAGCTTTCTTT. Translated, it gives CASSQGTARNTEAFF.

This clonotype was picked up many times. The genes are TRBV11-1 and TRBJ1-1; 7 bases align to TRBD1. This CDR3 region has 16 residues. Germline V lookup: CDR1 SGHAT, CDR2 FQDESV (reference sequence). V trimming: 5 bases; J trimming: 5 bases; junction bases outside the gene matches: 14. The CDR3 loop is CASSPRTGLLGTEAFF. The CDR3, as DNA: TGTGCCAGCAGCCCCAGGACAGGCCTACTGGGAACTGAAGCTTTCTTT.

This clonotype was recorded many times. V usage is TRBV28 and J usage is TRBJ1-1; D perhaps matches TRBD1 (5 bases). The V and J ends lost 6 bases and 3 bases respectively, with 14 bases between them. This CDR3 has 14 amino acids. Germline CDR1 and CDR2: MDHEN and SYDVKM. The CDR3 loop is CASRPGLEYTEAFF. In nucleotides, the CDR3 is TGTGCCAGCAGGCCGGGGCTGGAGTACACTGAAGCTTTCTTT. Full variable domain (outside the CDR3, taken from reference TRBV28 and TRBJ1-1): DVKVTQSSRYLVKRTGEKVFLECVQDMDHENMFWYRQDPGLGLRLIYFSYDVKMKEKGDIPEGYSVSREKKERFSLILESASTNQTSMYLCASRPGLEYTEAFFGQGTRLTVV.

This clonotype was recorded many times. This sequence joins TRBV5-1 and TRBJ1-1; D is perhaps TRBD1 (5 bases). Looked up from germline, CDR1 is SGHRS and CDR2 is YFSETQ. The germline V and J ends were trimmed by 4 bases and 4 bases, with 14 bases remaining between them. The length of the CDR3 is 14 residues. The CDR3 spells CASSPGGGGTEAFF. CDR3 nucleotides: TGCGCCAGCAGCCCCGGGGGGGGTGGCACTGAAGCTTTCTTT.

This clonotype was observed at least ten times. The chain carries TRBV11-2 and TRBJ1-2; D remains unclear. V was clipped by 1 base and J by 8 bases, with 17 bases between them. The germline V gene encodes CDR1 SGHAT and CDR2 FQNNGV. This CDR3 region has 15 residues. The CDR3, as DNA: TGTGCCAGCAGCTTAGGCGGTCTGGGGAAAGGCGGCTACACCTTC. Translation gives CASSLGGLGKGGYTF.

V is TRBV11-2 and J is TRBJ1-1; a weak D match, TRBD1 (6 bases). Germline values: CDR1 SGHAT, CDR2 FQNNGV. The length of the CDR3 is 15 residues. Trimming removed 1 base from V and 3 bases from J, with 12 bases in between. As DNA, the CDR3 is TGTGCCAGCAGCTTAGTAGGGGGAGAGGACACTGAAGCTTTCTTT. Translated: CASSLVGGEDTEAFF.

This clonotype was counted at least ten times. The rearrangement links TRBV28 to TRBJ2-5; D may be TRBD1 (6 bases). Looked up from germline, CDR1 is MDHEN and CDR2 is SYDVKM. There are 16 residues in the CDR3. Between the trimmed V and J ends, which lost 4 bases and 0 bases, there was a span of 15 bases. The CDR3 reads CASSSHAGVYQETQYF. The CDR3 DNA follows: TGTGCCAGCAGTTCCCACGCAGGGGTTTACCAAGAGACCCAGTACTTC.

This clonotype occurred many times. The V and J genes are TRBV15 and TRBJ1-1; a possible D gene is TRBD1 (5 bases). The CDR3 runs 16 residues. V lost 0 bases to trimming and J lost 6 bases, with 17 bases between them. Per the germline V gene, CDR1 is LNHNV and CDR2 is YYDKDF (reference sequence). In nucleotides, the CDR3 is TGTGCCACCAGCAGAGATAAGCCGGCAGGGACGGCTGAAGCTTTCTTT. It is translated as CATSRDKPAGTAEAFF.

The chain joins TRBV20-1 to TRBJ1-1, with a possible D match to TRBD1 (5 bases). Looked up from germline, CDR1 is DFQATT and CDR2 is SNEGSKA (reference sequence). Trimming took 6 bases from V and 3 from J, leaving 14 bases between them. This CDR3 has 13 residues. The CDR3 DNA is TGCAGTGCGTCAGACGGGGGAGACACTGAAGCTTTCTTT. This codes for CSASDGGDTEAFF.

This clonotype came up many times. V gene TRBV6-2 or TRBV6-3 combines with J gene TRBJ1-1; TRBD1 matches at 8 bases. The CDR3 length is 16 residues. Germline V gene lookup returns CDR1 MNHEY and CDR2 SVGEGT. V lost 6 bases to trimming and J lost 5 bases; unmatched junction nucleotides: 14. CDR3 residues: CASSLRLARGHTEAFF. The CDR3 DNA sequence: TGTGCCAGCAGCTTACGATTGGCCAGGGGGCATACTGAAGCTTTCTTT.

Ten or more counts support this clonotype. V and J are TRBV6-1 and TRBJ2-7; the D gene could be TRBD1 or TRBD2 (7 bases each). V lost 6 bases to trimming and J lost 3 bases, with 18 bases between them. Per the germline V gene, CDR1 is MNHNS and CDR2 is SASEGT. This CDR3 region has 15 residues. This CDR3 reads CASRPDREGSYEQYF. DNA for the CDR3: TGTGCCAGCAGACCCGACAGGGAGGGGAGCTACGAGCAGTACTTC.

In this sample, this clonotype turned up a few times. The chain joins TRBV11-2 to TRBJ2-7; 10 positions agree with TRBD2. The CDR3 runs 16 residues. J was trimmed by 3 bases and V by 0 bases; bases with no gene match: 5. From germline, CDR1 is SGHAT and CDR2 FQNNGV. The CDR3, as DNA: TGTGCCAGCAGCTTAGATGGTTCTAGCGGGAGCTACGAGCAGTACTTC. It specifies CASSLDGSSGSYEQYF.

The chain is built from TRBV24-1 and TRBJ1-5; no clear D gene. CDR1 is KGHDR and CDR2 is SFDVKD in the germline V gene. The CDR3 loop spans 14 amino acids. With 7 bases removed from V and 2 bases from J, the gap between germline ends came to 11 bases. The CDR3 loop reads CATRICAGNQPQHF. The CDR3 DNA is TGTGCCACCAGAATCTGCGCGGGCAATCAGCCCCAGCATTTT.